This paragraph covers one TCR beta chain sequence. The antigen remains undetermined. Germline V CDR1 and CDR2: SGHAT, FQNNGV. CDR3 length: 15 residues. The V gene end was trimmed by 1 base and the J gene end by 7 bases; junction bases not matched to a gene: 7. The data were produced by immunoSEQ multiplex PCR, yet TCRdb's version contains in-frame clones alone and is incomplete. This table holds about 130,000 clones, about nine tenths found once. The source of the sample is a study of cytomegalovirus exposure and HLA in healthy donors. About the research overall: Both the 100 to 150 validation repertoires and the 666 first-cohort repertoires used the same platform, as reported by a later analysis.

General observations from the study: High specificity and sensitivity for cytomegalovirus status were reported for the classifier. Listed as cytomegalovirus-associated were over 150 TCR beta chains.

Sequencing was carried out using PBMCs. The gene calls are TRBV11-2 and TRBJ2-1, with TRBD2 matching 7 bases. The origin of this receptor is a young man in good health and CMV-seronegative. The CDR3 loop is CASSLGVGGINEQFF. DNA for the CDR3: TGTGCCAGCAGCTTAGGAGTGGGGGGGATAAATGAGCAGTTCTTC.